Presented here are 28 T cell receptor beta chains from one specimen sequenced in a study of T-cell reconstitution after alpha-beta-depleted transplantation in children. Unique molecular identifiers were used in preparing the TCRbeta library. TCRdb redid the calling of the PCR reads with MiXCR, one entry per CDR3 protein. The sample lists about 360,000 distinct CDR3 sequences, 13% occurring once. This material consisted of PBMCs, taken from the stem cell graft. Every receptor here comes from a human donor who donated a stem cell graft to a child with Fanconi anemia.

This clonotype was seen a handful of times. The rearrangement uses TRBV6-6 and TRBJ1-2; D is unclear. The CDR3 consists of 13 residues. Germline assignment: CDR1 MNHNY and CDR2 SVGAGI (reference sequence). V was pared by 6 bases and J by 2 bases, with 10 bases between. CDR3 nucleotide sequence: TGTGCCAGCAGCGCAGACCCGAACTATGGCTACACCTTC. This sequence encodes CASSADPNYGYTF.

The table lists this clonotype with a few counts. This chain joins TRBV2 and TRBJ1-2, with no clear D. Germline CDR1 SNHLY, CDR2 FYNNEI. V shed 2 bases and J shed 4 bases, with 5 bases lying between them. The CDR3 has 12 amino acids. This CDR3 reads CASSEWSYGYTF. CDR3 DNA: TGTGCCAGCAGTGAATGGTCCTATGGCTACACCTTC. Together with reference TRBV2 and TRBJ1-2, the CDR3 gives the full variable domain: EPEVTQTPSHQVTQMGQEVILRCVPISNHLYFYWYRQILGQKVEFLVSFYNNEISEKSEIFDDQFSVERPDGSNFTLKIRSTKLEDSAMYFCASSEWSYGYTFGSGTRLTVV.

This clonotype was counted at least ten times. The V gene is TRBV5-1, the J gene TRBJ2-5; no reliable D call. CDR3 length: 13 amino acids. V dropped 1 base and J dropped 2 bases, with 6 bases sitting between them. Germline V lookup: CDR1 SGHRS, CDR2 YFSETQ. The CDR3 protein is CASSLQSQETQYF. The CDR3 DNA reads as TGCGCCAGCAGCTTGCAGTCTCAAGAGACCCAGTACTTC.

This clonotype appeared many times. The chain carries TRBV5-5 and TRBJ2-1, with 9 bases identical to TRBD1. The CDR3 covers 18 residues. The germline CDR1 and CDR2 sequences are SGHKS and YYEKEE (reference sequence). The J segment lost 5 bases and the V segment lost 3 bases, leaving 15 bases of the junction unmatched. DNA for the CDR3: TGTGCCAGCAGCTCCCGCCTTCGGGACAGGGTCGTCCACAATGAGCAGTTCTTC. Residues: CASSSRLRDRVVHNEQFF. Using reference TRBV5-5 and TRBJ2-1 for the parts outside the CDR3, the full variable domain is DAGVTQSPTHLIKTRGQQVTLRCSPISGHKSVSWYQQVLGQGPQFIFQYYEKEERGRGNFPDRFSARQFPNYSSELNVNALLLGDSALYLCASSSRLRDRVVHNEQFFGPGTRLTVL.

The rearrangement uses TRBV27 and TRBJ2-5; TRBD1 matches at 7 bases. The junction had 6 bases not matched to a gene; V was cut back by 5 bases and J by 0 bases. The length of the CDR3 is 15 residues. The germline CDR1 and CDR2 sequences are MNHEY and SMNVEV (reference sequence). The CDR3 sequence is CASSLGTANQETQYF. The CDR3 region has the DNA TGTGCCAGCAGTCTAGGGACAGCCAACCAAGAGACCCAGTACTTC.

In this sample, this clonotype turned up many times. The chain couples TRBV11-1 to TRBJ1-2, with D perhaps matching TRBD1 (6 bases). Germline V gene sequence: CDR1 SGHAT, CDR2 FQDESV (reference sequence). The CDR3 spans 12 residues. Deletions cut 4 bases from V and 8 bases from J, with 11 bases between. As DNA, the CDR3 is TGTGCCAGCAGCTCGGACAGCTTGGGCTACACCTTC. Translating it yields CASSSDSLGYTF.

V is TRBV5-1 and J is TRBJ1-1; tentative D call: TRBD1 (5 bases). The V end was cut by 3 bases, the J end by 5 bases, with 14 bases between. This CDR3 contains 14 residues. Germline-derived CDR1 and CDR2 are SGHRS and YFSETQ. The CDR3 loop is CASSSDSLRTEAFF. The CDR3 region has the DNA TGCGCCAGCAGCTCCGACAGCCTGAGGACTGAAGCTTTCTTT.

The gene calls are TRBV25-1 and TRBJ1-5; D remains unclear. Germline-derived CDR1 and CDR2 are MGHDK and SYGVNS. This CDR3 is built from 15 residues. Trimming stripped 0 bases from V and 0 bases from J, with 6 bases between. The CDR3 nucleotides read TGTGCCAGCAGTGAATACGGAGGTAGCAATCAGCCCCAGCATTTT. Its translation: CASSEYGGSNQPQHF.

This chain uses TRBV29-1 with TRBJ2-6; D is perhaps TRBD1 (5 bases). Trimming left V 6 bases short and J 3 bases short, with 12 bases between. The CDR3 is 14 residues long. Germline values: CDR1 SQVTM, CDR2 ANQGSEA. CDR3 nucleotide sequence: TGCAGCGTGGTAGACAGTTTTGGGGCCAACGTCCTGACTTTC. Its protein is CSVVDSFGANVLTF.

This clonotype was seen at least ten times. J is TRBJ2-2 and V is TRBV12-3 or TRBV12-4, with a possible D match to TRBD2 (7 bases). Trimming removed 2 bases at V and 5 bases at J, with 12 bases between. The CDR3 has 15 amino acids. CDR3 bases: TGTGCCAGCAGTTTAACCGGGGGGCAAACCGGGGAGCTGTTTTTT. This translates into CASSLTGGQTGELFF.

The chain has TRBV5-1 and TRBJ1-1; no clear D. Between the trimmed V and J ends, which lost 0 bases and 2 bases, there was a span of 8 bases. Per the germline V gene, CDR1 is SGHRS and CDR2 is YFSETQ. The CDR3 runs 14 residues. The CDR3 here is CASSLDGPNTEAFF. The CDR3 DNA reads TGCGCCAGCAGCTTGGATGGTCCAAACACTGAAGCTTTCTTT.

This chain connects TRBV20-1 to TRBJ2-6; TRBD1 might be the D (6 bases). The CDR3 runs to 14 residues. CDR1 is DFQATT, CDR2 SNEGSKA, per germline (reference sequence). Trimming pared 5 bases from V and 1 base from J, leaving 9 bases between. The CDR3 here is CSASDRSGANVLTF. CDR3 nucleotides: TGCAGTGCTTCCGACAGGTCTGGGGCCAACGTCCTGACTTTC.

At least ten counts were recorded for this clonotype. This chain joins TRBV12-3 or TRBV12-4 and TRBJ2-2, with unresolved D. This CDR3 contains 14 residues. The V gene lost 1 base and the J gene lost 3 bases, with 6 bases spanning the gap. In DNA form, the CDR3 reads TGTGCCAGCAGTTTAGGCGCGGACACCGGGGAGCTGTTTTTT. Protein: CASSLGADTGELFF.

In this sample, this clonotype turned up a few times. CDR3 DNA sequence: TGCGCCAGCAGCTTGAGGGACAGCCCCTCTGGGGCCAACGTCCTGACTTTC. Its protein is CASSLRDSPSGANVLTF. The chain combines TRBV5-1 with TRBJ2-6; 7 bases match TRBD1. The CDR3 loop spans 17 amino acids. Germline V gives CDR1 SGHRS, CDR2 YFSETQ. The J segment lost 0 bases and the V segment lost 1 base, leaving 4 bases of the junction unmatched.

This chain uses TRBV12-3 or TRBV12-4 with TRBJ2-3; 16 positions match TRBD2. There are 17 residues in the CDR3. J gave up 2 bases and V 6 bases, and 5 bases lay outside the gene matches. The CDR3 nucleotides read TGTGCCAGCAGGGGGACTAGCGGGGGGGCCTACACAGATACGCAGTATTTT. It yields the protein CASRGTSGGAYTDTQYF.

The J gene is TRBJ1-4, the V gene TRBV7-6, with D unresolved. The CDR3 is made up of 15 amino acids. The V gene lost 1 base and the J gene lost 8 bases, with 14 bases spanning the gap. Germline-derived CDR1 and CDR2 are SGHVS and FNYEAQ. As DNA, the CDR3 is TGTGCCAGCAGCTTAGACGCTTTATCGGGAGAAAAACTGTTTTTT. This gives the protein CASSLDALSGEKLFF.

The rearrangement links TRBV24-1 to TRBJ2-2; maybe TRBD1 (5 bases). The germline V gene has CDR1 KGHDR and CDR2 SFDVKD. The CDR3 is made up of 16 amino acids. Trimming left V 6 bases short and J 5 bases short, with 18 bases between. The CDR3 reads CATSPWRSGYTGELFF. The CDR3 DNA sequence: TGTGCCACCAGTCCCTGGCGGTCAGGGTATACCGGGGAGCTGTTTTTT.

The chain is built from TRBV27 and TRBJ1-2; 7 bases map to TRBD1. V trimming: 2 bases; J trimming: 0 bases; junction bases outside the gene matches: 6. Germline CDR1 MNHEY, CDR2 SMNVEV (reference sequence). CDR3 length equals 16 residues. Here the CDR3 reads CASSLIWTGANYGYTF. The CDR3 region has the DNA TGTGCCAGCAGTTTAATCTGGACAGGAGCTAACTATGGCTACACCTTC.

In its sample, this clonotype was seen a few times. This rearrangement joins TRBV20-1 to TRBJ2-3, with TRBD2 identical over 10 bases. V was clipped by 5 bases and J by 1 base; unmatched bases: 6. CDR1 is DFQATT, CDR2 SNEGSKA, per germline (reference sequence). This CDR3 region has 15 residues. The CDR3 region has the DNA TGCAGTGCTTTTCAACTAGCGGGGCGCACAGATACGCAGTATTTT. Translated: CSAFQLAGRTDTQYF.

This clonotype has a count of ten or more. CDR3 nucleotide sequence: TGTGCCAGCAGTGGGGACAGCTATGGCTACACCTTC. Encoded protein: CASSGDSYGYTF. The chain links TRBV6-2 or TRBV6-3 to TRBJ1-2; 7 bases are a match to TRBD1. This CDR3 has 12 residues. The V segment lost 5 bases and the J segment 4 bases; nucleotides outside the gene matches: 1. Per germline, CDR1 MNHEY and CDR2 SVGEGT.

CDR3 region: CAISESLNRAYEQYF. The CDR3 DNA reads TGTGCCATCAGTGAGTCCTTAAACAGGGCCTACGAGCAGTACTTC. The rearrangement uses TRBV10-3 and TRBJ2-7; D perhaps matches TRBD1 (6 bases). Trimming shortened V by 0 bases and J by 2 bases, and 11 bases separated the two germline ends. Looked up from germline, CDR1 is ENHRY and CDR2 is SYGVKD. This CDR3 region has 15 residues.

The gene calls are TRBV6-5 and TRBJ2-1; D is unclear. CDR3 length: 13 residues. Germline assignment: CDR1 MNHEY and CDR2 SVGAGI. Trimming removed 0 bases at V and 7 bases at J, with 7 bases between. This chain's CDR3 is CASSYSPLNEQFF. The CDR3 region has the DNA TGTGCCAGCAGTTACTCTCCGTTAAATGAGCAGTTCTTC.

This clonotype occurred a few times. This sequence joins TRBV4-1 and TRBJ2-1, with 9 bases lining up with TRBD2. CDR1 is MGHRA, CDR2 YSYEKL, per germline. The CDR3 is made up of 16 amino acids. Losses at the gene ends were 2 bases for V and 8 bases for J; bases not matched to a gene: 10. The CDR3 bases are TGCGCCAGCAGCCAAACAAGGTTGCGGGGGGGTGATGAGCAGTTCTTC. It specifies CASSQTRLRGGDEQFF.

This clonotype was detected ten times or more. V gene TRBV7-6 combines with J gene TRBJ1-1; 11 bases line up with TRBD1. The germline V gene encodes CDR1 SGHVS and CDR2 FNYEAQ. Unmatched junction bases numbered 9, after V lost 3 bases and J lost 0 bases. The CDR3 sequence is 18 residues long. The CDR3 sequence: CASSFLVGTGGMNTEAFF. CDR3 DNA: TGTGCCAGCAGCTTTTTGGTCGGGACAGGGGGGATGAACACTGAAGCTTTCTTT.

This clonotype has a handful of counts. V and J are TRBV9 and TRBJ2-7; unclear D gene. The CDR3 spans 14 residues. Germline V gene sequence: CDR1 SGDLS, CDR2 YYNGEE. V was cut by 1 base and J by 2 bases, with 10 bases left in between. In DNA, the CDR3 is TGTGCCAGCAGCGTAAGGTCCATCCCCTACGAGCAGTACTTC. This translates into CASSVRSIPYEQYF. Drawing the rest from reference TRBV9 and TRBJ2-7, the complete variable domain is DSGVTQTPKHLITATGQRVTLRCSPRSGDLSVYWYQQSLDQGLQFLIQYYNGEERAKGNILERFSAQQFPDLHSELNLSSLELGDSALYFCASSVRSIPYEQYFGPGTRLTVT.

The gene calls are TRBV7-6 and TRBJ2-5; 8 nucleotides align to TRBD1. CDR3 size: 17 residues. V lost 3 bases to trimming and J lost 5 bases; unmatched junction nucleotides: 14. Germline V gene lookup returns CDR1 SGHVS and CDR2 FNYEAQ. Here the CDR3 reads CASSFLLGQGFEETQYF. In DNA, the CDR3 is TGTGCCAGCAGCTTTCTTCTTGGACAGGGTTTTGAGGAGACCCAGTACTTC.

This sequence joins TRBV6-5 and TRBJ2-5; TRBD2 matches at 9 bases. Trimming at V came to 2 bases and at J to 5 bases, leaving 9 bases not matched to a gene. Germline CDR1 is MNHEY and CDR2 is SVGAGI. The CDR3 is 16 residues long. CDR3 nucleotides: TGTGCCAGCAGTTACGCGGGGGGGAGGCCGTGGGAGACCCAGTACTTC. The encoded protein is CASSYAGGRPWETQYF.

The chain joins TRBV7-2 to TRBJ2-3, with unresolved D. Germline V gene data show CDR1 as SGHTA and CDR2 as FQGNSA. Trimming shortened V by 7 bases and J by 5 bases, and 7 bases separated the two germline ends. This CDR3 spans 11 amino acids. CDR3 protein: CASTFKDTQYF. CDR3 nucleotide sequence: TGTGCCAGCACCTTTAAAGATACGCAGTATTTT.